The 15 T cell receptor beta chains below all came from one sample that was sequenced in a study of monozygotic twins with inflammatory bowel disease. From the 5' RACE reads, TCRdb lists one entry per CDR3 protein and no DNA. The sample data list 300,000 to 350,000 distinct CDR3 sequences. Sequenced sample: blood. The receptors come from a human donor with ulcerative colitis or Crohn's disease, or a healthy co-twin of an affected twin (not recorded which).

The rearrangement uses TRBV5-1 and TRBJ1-1. CDR1 and CDR2 (germline): SGHRS, YFSETQ. This CDR3 has 13 residues. CDR3 residues: CASSADRALEAFF. Combining the CDR3 with reference TRBV5-1 and TRBJ1-1 gives the whole variable domain KAGVTQTPRYLIKTRGQQVTLSCSPISGHRSVSWYQQTPGQGLQFLFEYFSETQRNKGNFPGRFSGRQFSNSRSEMNVSTLELGDSALYLCASSADRALEAFFGQGTRLTVV.

This chain uses TRBV12-3 or TRBV12-4 with TRBJ2-3; as DNA is missing, the TRBD1 call by TCRdb cannot be tested. The CDR3 is made up of 15 amino acids. The CDR3 region is CASSSRGHSTDTQYF.

The CDR3: CASTSRLAGADTQYF. The chain links TRBV5-1 to TRBJ2-3; the TRBD2 assignment by TCRdb is unverifiable without DNA. Germline V gene lookup returns CDR1 SGHRS and CDR2 YFSETQ. The CDR3 has 15 residues.

The rearrangement links TRBV7-8 to TRBJ2-7; TCRdb lists TRBD1, though no DNA is available to test this call. Germline values: CDR1 SGHVS, CDR2 FQNEAQ. This CDR3 comprises 13 residues. The chain's CDR3 is CASSLRGTYEQYF.

V usage is TRBV5-1 and J usage is TRBJ2-1; TCRdb lists TRBD2, though no DNA is available to test this call. CDR3 length: 18 amino acids. The germline V gene encodes CDR1 SGHRS and CDR2 YFSETQ. The CDR3 loop is CASSASIPTSGRDNEQFF.

The chain uses TRBV19 and TRBJ1-1. The germline V gene has CDR1 LNHDA and CDR2 SQIVND (reference sequence). This CDR3 contains 14 residues. This CDR3 is CASSIGQTNTEAFF. The full variable domain, in which reference TRBV19 and TRBJ1-1 provide the parts outside the CDR3, is DGGITQSPKYLFRKEGQNVTLSCEQNLNHDAMYWYRQDPGQGLRLIYYSQIVNDFQKGDIAEGYSVSREKKESFPLTVTSAQKNPTAFYLCASSIGQTNTEAFFGQGTRLTVV.

The V gene is TRBV12-3 or TRBV12-4, the J gene TRBJ1-2; TCRdb reports TRBD1, a call that lacks DNA to check it against. This CDR3 comprises 15 residues. This CDR3 reads CASRTTGPLSYGYTF.

The rearrangement uses TRBV5-1 and TRBJ2-2; the D call from TCRdb, TRBD1, cannot be confirmed without DNA. This CDR3 comprises 15 residues. Germline assignment: CDR1 SGHRS and CDR2 YFSETQ. The CDR3 is CASSLDPGTTGELFF. The whole variable domain, filled in from reference TRBV5-1 and TRBJ2-2, reads KAGVTQTPRYLIKTRGQQVTLSCSPISGHRSVSWYQQTPGQGLQFLFEYFSETQRNKGNFPGRFSGRQFSNSRSEMNVSTLELGDSALYLCASSLDPGTTGELFFGEGSRLTVL.

This chain links TRBV20-1 with TRBJ1-6. Per germline, CDR1 DFQATT and CDR2 SNEGSKA (reference sequence). There are 11 residues in the CDR3. CDR3 region: CSASSGGSLHF.

The chain recombines TRBV7-2 with TRBJ1-1. The CDR3 runs 16 residues. The germline gives CDR1 SGHTA, CDR2 FQGNSA. CDR3 in amino acids: CASSRGGWGASTEAFF.

This chain joins TRBV3-1 and TRBJ1-5. Germline V CDR1 and CDR2: LGHDT, YNNKEL (reference sequence). The CDR3 runs 15 residues. The CDR3: CASSQDLTRNQPQHF.

The V gene is TRBV6-2 or TRBV6-3, the J gene TRBJ2-1; the D call of TRBD1 rests on TCRdb alone, since no DNA is present to check it. The CDR3 has 11 residues. The germline gives CDR1 MNHEY, CDR2 SVGEGT. Here the CDR3 reads CASSSGTEQFF.

This CDR3 reads CASSSPDRGQDSPLHF. The chain couples TRBV6-2 or TRBV6-3 to TRBJ1-6; TCRdb names TRBD1, which stays unverified in the absence of DNA. The CDR3 is made up of 16 amino acids. CDR1 MNHEY and CDR2 SVGEGT come from the germline V gene.

This chain uses TRBV20-1 with TRBJ1-1. The length of the CDR3 is 11 residues. CDR1 is DFQATT and CDR2 is SNEGSKA in the germline V gene (reference sequence). The CDR3 sequence: CSARRSTEAFF.

This chain connects TRBV12-3 or TRBV12-4 to TRBJ2-4. The CDR3 runs to 13 residues. This CDR3 reads CASSKGPINIQYF.